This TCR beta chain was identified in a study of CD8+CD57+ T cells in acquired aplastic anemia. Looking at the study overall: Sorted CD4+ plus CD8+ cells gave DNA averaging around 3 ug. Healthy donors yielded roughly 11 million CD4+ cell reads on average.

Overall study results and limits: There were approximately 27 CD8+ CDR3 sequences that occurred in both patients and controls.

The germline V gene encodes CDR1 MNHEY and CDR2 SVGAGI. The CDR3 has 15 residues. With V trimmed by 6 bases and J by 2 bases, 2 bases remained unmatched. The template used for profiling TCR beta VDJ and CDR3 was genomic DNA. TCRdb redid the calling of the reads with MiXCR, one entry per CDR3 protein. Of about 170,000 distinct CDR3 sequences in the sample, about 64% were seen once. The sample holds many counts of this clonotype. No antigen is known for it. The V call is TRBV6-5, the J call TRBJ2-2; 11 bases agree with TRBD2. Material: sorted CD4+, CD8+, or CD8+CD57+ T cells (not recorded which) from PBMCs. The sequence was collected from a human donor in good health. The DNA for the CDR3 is TGTGCCAGCAGCAGACTAGCGGGAAACACCGGGGAGCTGTTTTTT. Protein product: CASSRLAGNTGELFF.